This T cell receptor beta chain appears in the sequencing data of a study of T cells in Graves' hyperthyroidism and ophthalmopathy. Regions amplified from RNA transcripts were the TCR beta CDR3 regions. The study used the HTBI primer set for a first-round RT-PCR of the TCR CDR3. TCRdb redid the calling of the multiplex PCR reads with MiXCR, one entry per CDR3 protein. The sample has roughly 500,000 distinct CDR3 sequences, around 14% seen once; the top ten hold 5% to 7%. V was trimmed by 0 bases and J by 11 bases, leaving 11 bases between them. Germline CDR1 is SGHRS and CDR2 is YFSETQ. The CDR3 extends over 13 amino acids. Researchers barred patients who had uncontrolled infection, other autoimmune disease, pregnancy or lactation. Diagnosis relied on clinical symptoms, serum thyroxine and TRAb, thyroid ultrasound and orbital computed tomography. This clonotype was seen ten or more times.

The genes are TRBV5-1 and TRBJ1-4; D not certain. This sequence was found in a woman younger than 45 with Graves' hyperthyroidism that later progressed to Graves' ophthalmopathy. The sample consisted of blood. CDR3 in DNA: TGCGCCAGCAGCTTGGCGAGCGGGGAGAAACTGTTTTTT. It specifies CASSLASGEKLFF.